Reported below is one TCR beta chain. Cohort 3 recovered donors had two negative PCRs, clearance, or symptom resolution. This entry is derived from a study of blood T cell repertoires in COVID-19. Produced via immunoSEQ multiplex PCR; TCRdb's table is partial and in-frame only. This table holds around 140,000 clones, 60% to 80% found once. The CDR3 totals 14 residues. Trimming shortened V by 0 bases and J by 7 bases, and 13 bases separated the two germline ends. The germline CDR1 and CDR2 sequences are SGHRS and YFSETQ. What was sequenced was PBMCs or T cells enriched from blood (not recorded which). V usage is TRBV5-1 and J usage is TRBJ1-1, with a weak D call TRBD1 (6 bases). This TCR was sampled from a woman aged 50 to 60 who had recovered from COVID-19. In DNA, the CDR3 is TGCGCCAGCAGCTTGGTGCGGGGGCTCGGTGAAGCTTTCTTT. Its translation: CASSLVRGLGEAFF.